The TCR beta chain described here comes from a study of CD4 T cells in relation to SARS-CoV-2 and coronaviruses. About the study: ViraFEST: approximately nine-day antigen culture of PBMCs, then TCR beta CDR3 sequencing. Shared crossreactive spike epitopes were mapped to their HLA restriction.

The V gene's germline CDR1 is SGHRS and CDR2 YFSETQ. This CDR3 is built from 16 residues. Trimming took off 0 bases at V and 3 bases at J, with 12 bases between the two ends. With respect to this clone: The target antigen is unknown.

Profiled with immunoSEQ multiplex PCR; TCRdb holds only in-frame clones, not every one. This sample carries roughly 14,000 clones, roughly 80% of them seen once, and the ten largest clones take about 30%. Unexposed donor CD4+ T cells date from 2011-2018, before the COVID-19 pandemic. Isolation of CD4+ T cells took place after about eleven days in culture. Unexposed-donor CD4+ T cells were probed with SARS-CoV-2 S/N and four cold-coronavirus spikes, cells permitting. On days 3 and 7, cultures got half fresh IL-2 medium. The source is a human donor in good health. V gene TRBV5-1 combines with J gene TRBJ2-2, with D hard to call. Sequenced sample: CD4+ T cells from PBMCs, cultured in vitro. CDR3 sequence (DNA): TGCGCCAGCAGCTTGGGAACCGGGCGCTACACCGGGGAGCTGTTTTTT. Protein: CASSLGTGRYTGELFF.